This TCR beta chain was profiled in a study of radiotherapy plus CTLA-4 blockade in lung cancer. Study-wide background: Of the patients, 15% to 20% showed objective responses and roughly 31% attained disease control.

General study points: Early blood T cell clone changes and increased post-radiation serum interferon-beta were reportedly the strongest response predictors. Blood-borne expansion of tumor-derived TCR clones followed radiotherapy plus ipilimumab.

A note on this clone: Its antigen is as yet unknown.

In chemo-refractory metastatic non-small-cell lung cancer, patients got ipilimumab CTLA-4 blockade together with focal radiation. TCRdb keeps only in-frame clones here, not all; method: immunoSEQ multiplex PCR. The sample carries 40,000 to 50,000 clones, approximately 70% recorded once. The CDR3 contains 14 residues. Germline V gene sequence: CDR1 SGHDT, CDR2 YYEEEE. Trimming took 4 bases from V and 5 from J; bases not matched to a gene: 4. V is TRBV5-6 and J is TRBJ2-3; TRBD1 matches 10 bases. The source of this sequence is a human donor with non-small cell lung cancer who had a complete response to radiotherapy plus ipilimumab. The sample here was peripheral blood, taken from a patient treated with radiotherapy plus ipilimumab. The CDR3 DNA reads TGTGCCAGCAGCGATGACAGGGGGCAAGATACGCAGTATTTT. This translates into CASSDDRGQDTQYF. The full variable domain, with the rest looked up from reference TRBV5-6 and TRBJ2-3, is DAGVTQSPTHLIKTRGQQVTLRCSPKSGHDTVSWYQQALGQGPQFIFQYYEEEERQRGNFPDRFSGHQFPNYSSELNVNALLLGDSALYLCASSDDRGQDTQYFGPGTRLTVL.